This is a list of T cell receptor beta chains from one sample in a study of T cell clones after liver transplantation. Sequenced by immunoSEQ multiplex PCR; TCRdb stores in-frame clones only, minus some. Of roughly 53,000 clones listed, 60% to 80% were seen once; the top ten hold around 9.6%. The sample was CD4+ T cells from blood, taken at the 22-month timepoint. The receptors stem from a human patient who received a liver transplant. Some of these T cells may belong to the graft donor. Each CDR3 is given with its conserved first and last residue. A D gene is named only where the DNA matches it firmly. Some rows have no size entry. The others give once, few or many, or a class for an expanded clone.

>TRBV4-1|TRBD1|TRBJ1-2|few
TGCGCCAGCAGCCAAGATTGGGGACAGGACAACTATGGCTACACCTTC
CASSQDWGQDNYGYTF
>TRBV13|.|TRBJ1-2|.
TGTGCCAGCAGCCCCGGCTGGCAGGGAGAGAATGGCTACACCTTC
CASSPGWQGENGYTF
>TRBV6-5|TRBD1|TRBJ2-7|many
TGTGCCAGCACCCGTGGGGACAGAAAGTACTTC
CASTRGDRKYF
>TRBV27|TRBD1|TRBJ1-2|.
TGTGCCAGCAGTTTATGGCACCGGGACAGGGGGGAGTATGGCTACACCTTC
CASSLWHRDRGEYGYTF
>TRBV29-1|.|TRBJ1-2|.
TGCAGCGTTGAGCCAGGGGACTATGGCTACACCTTC
CSVEPGDYGYTF
>TRBV5-1|.|TRBJ2-5|.
TGCGCCAGCAGCAACGCCCGGGGGAAAGAGACCCAGTACTTC
CASSNARGKETQYF
>TRBV5-6|TRBD1|TRBJ1-3|.
TGTGCCAGCAGCAGAAGGACAGGCAGCTCTGGAAACACCATATATTTT
CASSRRTGSSGNTIYF
>TRBV7-8|.|TRBJ1-4|.
TGTGCCAGCAGCTTAAGCAGGGCTATTGAAAAACTGTTTTTT
CASSLSRAIEKLFF
>TRBV27|.|TRBJ1-1|.
TGTGCCAGCAGTTTAAGTGGGCCGGGGAACACTGAAGCTTTCTTT
CASSLSGPGNTEAFF
>TRBV5-1|TRBD2|TRBJ2-2|.
TGCGCCAGCAGCGGGACTAGCGGGGGGTACACCGGGGAGCTGTTTTTT
CASSGTSGGYTGELFF
>TRBV5-1|TRBD2|TRBJ2-1|.
TGCGCCAGCAGCCCCCGGACTAGCGGGGGAGGGCAGTTCTTC
CASSPRTSGGGQFF
>TRBV6-5|.|TRBJ1-5|.
TGTGCCAGCAGTTACGGCCGCAATCAGCCCCAGCATTTT
CASSYGRNQPQHF
>TRBV27|TRBD2|TRBJ2-7|.
TGTGCCAGCGGGCGGGGGGACTACGAGCAGTACTTC
CASGRGDYEQYF
>TRBV15|.|TRBJ1-5|few
TGTGCCACCAGGGCCTCATTGTCGGGCGATCAGCCCCAGCATTTT
CATRASLSGDQPQHF
>TRBV6-1|.|TRBJ1-1|.
TGTGCCAGCAGTGAAGAGGTCAGATATACTGAAGCTTTCTTT
CASSEEVRYTEAFF
>TRBV18|.|TRBJ2-1|.
TGTGCCAGCTCACCAGGGGGAGGCAATGAGCAGTTCTTC
CASSPGGGNEQFF
>TRBV14|.|TRBJ2-5|.
TGTGCCAGCAGCCGTCGGCAAGAGACCCAGTACTTC
CASSRRQETQYF
>TRBV28|TRBD1|TRBJ1-2|.
TGTGCCAGCTTTACTACAGGGGCTAACTATGGCTACACCTTC
CASFTTGANYGYTF
>TRBV30|.|TRBJ2-5|.
TGTGCCTGGAGTGTACGAGAGACCCAGTACTTC
CAWSVRETQYF
>TRBV7-3|TRBD1|TRBJ2-1|.
TGTGCCAGCAGCTTAGGTGGACAGGGGGTGAATGAGCAGTTCTTC
CASSLGGQGVNEQFF
>TRBV28|.|TRBJ2-5|.
TGTGCCAGCAGTTTGAGAGGGAAGGTGGGCCAAGAGACCCAGTACTTC
CASSLRGKVGQETQYF
>TRBV6-1|.|TRBJ1-2|.
TGTGCCAGCAGTGAAGGGCGGGGGGGGGAAGGCTACACCTTC
CASSEGRGGEGYTF
>TRBV18|TRBD1|TRBJ1-2|few
TGTGCCAGCTCAGCCATGGACAGGGACAACTATGGCTACACCTTC
CASSAMDRDNYGYTF
>TRBV9|TRBD2|TRBJ2-3|.
TGTGCCAGCAGCGTGACTAGCGGGGATAATACGCAGTATTTT
CASSVTSGDNTQYF
>TRBV7-3|TRBD2|TRBJ2-1|once
TGTGCCAGCAGCGTCTCCCTAGCGGGGGGTAAGAATGAGCAGTTCTTC
CASSVSLAGGKNEQFF
>TRBV29-1|.|TRBJ1-2|.
TGCAGCGTTGAAAGGGGAGGGGCGAGTGGCTACACCTTC
CSVERGGASGYTF
>TRBV5-5|.|TRBJ2-7|.
TGTGCCAGCAGCGCGAGAGGGACCCACATTTACGAGCAGTACTTC
CASSARGTHIYEQYF
>TRBV7-9|.|TRBJ2-2|.
TGTGCCAGCAGCTTAGACGCTTCGGAGCTGTTTTTT
CASSLDASELFF
>TRBV27|TRBD1|TRBJ1-4|.
TGTGCCAGCAGTGTAGACAGGGGAGGGAGTGAAAAACTGTTTTTT
CASSVDRGGSEKLFF
>TRBV28|.|TRBJ1-4|.
TGTGCCAGCAGTTTATCCTGGGGGAATGAAAAACTGTTTTTT
CASSLSWGNEKLFF
>TRBV4-2|TRBD2|TRBJ2-3|.
TGTGCCAGCAGCCAAGATGGGAGGGGTTCAGATACGCAGTATTTT
CASSQDGRGSDTQYF
>TRBV10-3|.|TRBJ2-1|few
TGTGCCACAGGTCCACAGGTGAGCTCCTACAATGAGCAGTTCTTC
CATGPQVSSYNEQFF
>TRBV5-1|TRBD2|TRBJ2-1|.
TGCGCCAGCAGCGTATTTAGTGGGGGGGTTGAGCAGTTCTTC
CASSVFSGGVEQFF
>TRBV10-1|.|TRBJ1-3|.
TGCGCCAGCATGGGGACCTCCACTGGAAACACCATATATTTT
CASMGTSTGNTIYF
>TRBV15|.|TRBJ1-2|.
TGTGCCACCAGCAGAGGCGGGACGGGGTATGGCTACACCTTC
CATSRGGTGYGYTF
>TRBV14|.|TRBJ1-2|.
TGTGCCAGCAGCCTTAAAAGTGGCCGCTTTTCCTATGGCTACACCTTC
CASSLKSGRFSYGYTF
>TRBV5-4|.|TRBJ2-7|few
TGTGCCAGCAGCCGGCCCTCGGGAGAGCAGTACTTC
CASSRPSGEQYF
>TRBV28|TRBD1|TRBJ2-7|.
TGTGCCTCCAAATACCGGGACAGACTTGTCTACGAGCAGTACTTC
CASKYRDRLVYEQYF
>TRBV7-8|.|TRBJ1-1|.
TGTGCCAGCAGGGTGGGGGGGAACGCTGAAGCTTTCTTT
CASRVGGNAEAFF
>TRBV23-1|.|TRBJ2-2|.
TGCGCCAGCAGTCACGGTACAGGGGGGGTCGGGGAGCTGTTTTTT
CASSHGTGGVGELFF
>TRBV2|TRBD1|TRBJ1-5|.
TGTGCCAGCGGAAAGGACAGGCTCAATCAGCCCCAGCATTTT
CASGKDRLNQPQHF
>TRBV5-1|TRBD1|TRBJ2-2|.
TGCGCCAGCAGCTTAACCGGGACAGCGTCTACCGGGGAGCTGTTTTTT
CASSLTGTASTGELFF
>TRBV27|TRBD1|TRBJ1-2|.
TGTGCCAGCAGTTTATCCGGGACAGGGGCAGGTGGCTACACCTTC
CASSLSGTGAGGYTF
>TRBV11-2|.|TRBJ1-6|.
TGTGCCAGCAGCTTATCCCCCAGGGTAGGACCCCTCCACTTT
CASSLSPRVGPLHF
>TRBV11-2|.|TRBJ2-3|few
TGTGCCAGCAGCTCCGGGCCGGTTACGCAGTATTTT
CASSSGPVTQYF
>TRBV4-1|.|TRBJ1-5|.
TGCGCCAGCAGCCAAGACGGGATCGGGCCCCAGCATTTT
CASSQDGIGPQHF
>TRBV7-9|.|TRBJ1-1|few
TGTGCCAGCAGCTCATTTAAGGGACCGCTGAACACTGAAGCTTTCTTT
CASSSFKGPLNTEAFF
>TRBV7-3|.|TRBJ2-2|.
TGTGCCAGCAGCTTCAATCCGGGCACCGGGGAGCTGTTTTTT
CASSFNPGTGELFF
>TRBV28|TRBD1|TRBJ1-6|.
TGTGCCAGCAGCTCCTTTCAGGGGGCTTCCTATAATTCACCCCTCCACTTT
CASSSFQGASYNSPLHF
>TRBV6-1|.|TRBJ1-3|.
TGTGCCAGCAGATTTGGACGCGACTCTGGAAACACCATATATTTT
CASRFGRDSGNTIYF
>TRBV7-3|TRBD1|TRBJ1-1|few
TGTGCCAGCAGCCTGGACAGGAATACTGAAGCTTTCTTT
CASSLDRNTEAFF
>TRBV4-1|TRBD1|TRBJ1-6|.
TGCGCCAGCAGCCAAGCAGTTTTCCGGGACAGGGACTCACCCCTCCACTTT
CASSQAVFRDRDSPLHF
>TRBV28|.|TRBJ2-7|.
TGTGCCAGCACCCTGGGGCAGCTCTACGAGCAGTACTTC
CASTLGQLYEQYF
>TRBV2|.|TRBJ1-5|few
TGTGCCAGCAGTGATTCCGCGCATCAGCCCCAGCATTTT
CASSDSAHQPQHF